The clone carrying this T cell receptor (beta chain) was counted a few times. Excluded were patients having autoimmune disease history or systemic immunosuppression. Sampling of blood occurred at baseline, cycle 4 day 1, and cycle 7 day 1. This entry comes from a study of OX40 agonist ivuxolimab in advanced cancers. Study as a whole: Cancers in dose escalation were hepatocellular, melanoma, renal cell and head and neck.

Profiling relied on immunoSEQ multiplex PCR, and the TCRdb table lists in-frame clones only, not all of them. The sample records about 15,000 clones, around 75% being singletons. The CDR3 is 13 residues long. The germline gives CDR1 SGHRS, CDR2 YFSETQ. V lost 0 bases and J 0 bases, leaving 3 bases between the germline ends. The chain couples TRBV5-1 to TRBJ1-1; no clear D gene. This clonotype originated in an adult with an advanced solid tumor such as melanoma, head and neck, liver or kidney cancer. The sequenced sample was CD4+ or CD8+ T cells sorted from blood, obtained in a trial of the OX40 agonist ivuxolimab. DNA of the CDR3: TGCGCCAGCAGCTTGGCTGTGAACACTGAAGCTTTCTTT. Translating it yields CASSLAVNTEAFF.